The T cell receptor beta chain described here comes from a study of STAT5B mutations in CD4+ large granular lymphocyte leukemia. Broader study findings: The CD4+ versus CD8+ T-LGLL clonality difference may reflect limited sample size. TRBV06-family usage was enriched in top patient clones (8/27) versus controls (2/35).

Authors' analysis steps: A productive frequency of 2.59 x 10-5 was the lowest detectable. The assay was immunoSEQ multiplex PCR, and TCRdb's table has in-frame clones only and misses some. Clone size and the V and J calls come from that table; the DNA yielded D and trimming. The data show about 38,000 clones, roughly 85% seen once. Buffy coats from healthy blood donors served as controls. To note about this clone: Its antigen remains unidentified.

The CDR3 has 15 amino acids. V was pared by 2 bases and J by 3 bases, with 13 bases between. Germline loops: CDR1 SGHDT, CDR2 YYEEEE. The chain employs TRBV5-6 and TRBJ2-3, with D perhaps given as TRBD1 or TRBD2 (7 bases each). The sequence was collected from a human donor in good health. The sample was CD4+ T cells from blood buffy coats. The CDR3 DNA reads TGTGCCAGCAGCTTTTGGCAGGGGGGGACAGATACGCAGTATTTT. The encoded protein is CASSFWQGGTDTQYF. Variable domain in full (rest from reference TRBV5-6 and TRBJ2-3): DAGVTQSPTHLIKTRGQQVTLRCSPKSGHDTVSWYQQALGQGPQFIFQYYEEEERQRGNFPDRFSGHQFPNYSSELNVNALLLGDSALYLCASSFWQGGTDTQYFGPGTRLTVL.